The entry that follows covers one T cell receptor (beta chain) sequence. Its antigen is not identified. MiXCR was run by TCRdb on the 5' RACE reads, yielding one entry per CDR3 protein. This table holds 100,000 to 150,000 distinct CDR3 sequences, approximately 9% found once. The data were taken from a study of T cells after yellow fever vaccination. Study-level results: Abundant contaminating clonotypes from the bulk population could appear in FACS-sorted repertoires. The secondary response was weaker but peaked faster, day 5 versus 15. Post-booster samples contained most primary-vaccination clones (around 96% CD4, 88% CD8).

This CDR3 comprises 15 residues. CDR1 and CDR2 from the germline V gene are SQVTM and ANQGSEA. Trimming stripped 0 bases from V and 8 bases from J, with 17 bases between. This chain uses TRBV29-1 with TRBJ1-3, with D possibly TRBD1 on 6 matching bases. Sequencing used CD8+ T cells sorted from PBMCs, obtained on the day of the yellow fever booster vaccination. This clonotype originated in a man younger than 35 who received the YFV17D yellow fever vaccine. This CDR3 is CSVEDPRGLEYTIYF. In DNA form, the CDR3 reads TGCAGCGTTGAAGACCCCAGGGGCCTTGAATACACCATATATTTT.